The following is a T cell receptor beta chain sequence with its context. The antigen remains undetermined. This specimen comes from a study of shared clonotypes between healthy human individuals. Study-level findings and limits: The study found 4.5% to 5% of naive CD4 clonotypes shared across a few donors.

At a deep level, the assay was run. Some clones are missing from TCRdb's copy, which holds only in-frame ones; the method was immunoSEQ multiplex PCR. The profile shows 2 million to 2.5 million clones, just over 90% of them singletons. Germline V lookup: CDR1 LGHNA, CDR2 YNFKEQ. Trimming cost V 1 base and J 0 bases, with 9 bases left between them. CDR3 length: 16 amino acids. Healthy adults negative for HIV, lacking recent acute infections or vaccinations, served as donors. The chain links TRBV4-2 to TRBJ2-2, with TRBD1 as a possible D gene (6 bases). This TCR was sampled from a man aged 18 to 30 in good health. Some clones in this sample may be carry-over from other donors' samples. Source material: naive CD4+ T cells from PBMCs. The subset was: CD45RA+ positively selected. CDR3 residues: CASSQADSSNTGELFF. CDR3 coding DNA: TGTGCCAGCAGCCAAGCGGACAGTTCGAACACCGGGGAGCTGTTTTTT.